A single sample is the source of the 10 T cell receptor beta chains below, sequenced in a study of regulatory T cells in long-lasting Graves disease (dated by TCRdb to the early 2020s). Library preparation employed multiplex PCR. For sequencing, an Illumina HiSeq 4000 was employed. iRepertoire HTBI primers and Arm-PCR amplification of CDR3 regions were used to construct TCR beta libraries. Using fastp at Q25 and MiXCR, TCRdb reprocessed the public reads and kept productive beta chains. Every entry covers one CDR3 protein and lists the most common genes and DNA from its rows. The sample yields around 450,000 distinct CDR3 sequences; 20% to 25% were counted once. Of the sample, over 6% falls within the top ten clones. The time point label on this specimen signifies: persistent/refractory GD, antithyroid drugs over 5 years with positive TRAb. For both TCR sequencing and RNA sequencing, RNA was extracted from PBMCs using TRIzol.

The starting material was peripheral blood mononuclear cells (PBMCs), obtained when the disease was refractory, from a patient treated with antithyroid drugs. The receptors originated from a female donor with Graves disease.

This clonotype has more than one count but fewer than ten. This chain joins TRBV6-2 or TRBV6-3 and TRBJ2-5, with 7 bases lining up with TRBD2. CDR1 is MNHEY and CDR2 is SVGEGT in the germline V gene. After removal of 2 bases from V and 5 bases from J, the junction contained 11 bases not matched to a gene. The CDR3 runs to 16 residues. The CDR3 DNA follows: TGTGCCAGCAGTTACCCTCCCGAAGCGGGAAAGGAGACCCAGTACTTC. Its protein product is CASSYPPEAGKETQYF.

There are many counts of this clonotype. V usage is TRBV28 and J usage is TRBJ2-7, with a weak D call TRBD2 (7 bases). The germline V gene has CDR1 MDHEN and CDR2 SYDVKM. The CDR3 sequence is 16 residues long. Trimming took 6 bases from V and 0 from J, leaving 18 bases between them. This chain's CDR3 is CASSGPGGGSSYEQYF. CDR3 bases: TGTGCCAGCAGCGGTCCTGGGGGGGGCAGCTCCTACGAGCAGTACTTC.

This clonotype has more than one count but fewer than ten. The gene calls are TRBV9 and TRBJ1-5, with D unresolved. The CDR3 spans 15 residues. The germline V gene encodes CDR1 SGDLS and CDR2 YYNGEE. V dropped 0 bases and J dropped 1 base, with 8 bases sitting between them. In DNA form, the CDR3 reads TGTGCCAGCAGCGTAGGCAGTGGGAGCAATCAGCCCCAGCATTTT. It encodes CASSVGSGSNQPQHF.

This clonotype was seen many times. This chain connects TRBV7-8 to TRBJ1-2; tentative D call: TRBD1 (5 bases). Germline values: CDR1 SGHVS, CDR2 FQNEAQ. The V gene lost 5 bases and the J gene lost 5 bases, with 18 bases spanning the gap. The CDR3 runs 15 residues. The CDR3, as DNA: TGTGCCAGCAGCGCAGAAAGGGCAGGGAGGTATGGCTACACCTTC. This encodes CASSAERAGRYGYTF.

This clonotype was detected only a few times. The rearrangement joins TRBV11-2 to TRBJ2-1; 8 bases are a match to TRBD1. Per the germline V gene, CDR1 is SGHAT and CDR2 is FQNNGV. Trimming at V came to 1 base and at J to 6 bases, leaving 5 bases not matched to a gene. The CDR3 consists of 15 residues. The CDR3 bases are TGTGCCAGCAGCTTAGGCCGGACAGGGTTCAATGAGCAGTTCTTC. It is translated as CASSLGRTGFNEQFF.

This clonotype occurred many times. CDR3 residues: CASSFRGTGYGGNQPQHF. CDR3 nucleotide sequence: TGTGCCAGCAGTTTCCGCGGGACAGGGTATGGTGGCAATCAGCCCCAGCATTTT. The V gene is TRBV28, the J gene TRBJ1-5; TRBD1 agrees at 9 bases. The length of the CDR3 is 18 residues. Germline values: CDR1 MDHEN, CDR2 SYDVKM. Germline trimming cut 3 bases from V and 2 bases from J; bases unmatched to any gene: 11.

This clonotype was detected a few times. The gene calls are TRBV6-1 and TRBJ2-1; D unresolved. Deletions cut 6 bases from V and 6 bases from J, with 12 bases between. The germline gives CDR1 MNHNS, CDR2 SASEGT. The CDR3 loop spans 13 amino acids. CDR3 sequence (DNA): TGTGCCAGCAGGCTCATACCAGGCAATGAGCAGTTCTTC. Its protein product is CASRLIPGNEQFF.

The chain recombines TRBV3-1 with TRBJ2-2, with D tentatively TRBD1 (6 bases). The V end was cut by 4 bases, the J end by 4 bases, with 16 bases between. The germline CDR1 and CDR2 sequences are LGHDT and YNNKEL (reference sequence). This CDR3 is built from 16 residues. The CDR3 loop reads CASSPLQGKGTGELFF. The CDR3 DNA sequence: TGTGCCAGCAGCCCACTCCAGGGGAAGGGCACCGGGGAGCTGTTTTTT.

This clonotype appeared many times. The rearrangement uses TRBV29-1 and TRBJ1-2; TRBD1 matches 7 bases. J was trimmed by 4 bases and V by 0 bases; bases with no gene match: 11. CDR1 SQVTM and CDR2 ANQGSEA come from the germline V gene. The CDR3 runs 16 residues. The CDR3, as DNA: TGCAGCGTTGAAGAATACGGGACAGCCCTCCGCTATGGCTACACCTTC. Its translation: CSVEEYGTALRYGYTF.

The sample holds a few counts of this clonotype. The rearrangement uses TRBV11-2 and TRBJ2-1; TRBD2 agrees at 12 bases. The CDR3 covers 15 residues. V lost 8 bases, J lost 4 bases, and 6 bases stayed unmatched. Germline V gene lookup returns CDR1 SGHAT and CDR2 FQNNGV. CDR3 coding DNA: TGTGCCAGCGCCCGACTAGCGGGGGTTTACAATGAGCAGTTCTTC. It specifies CASARLAGVYNEQFF.